These 7 T cell receptor beta chains were sequenced from one sample in a study of blood T cells in healthy people across ages. Sample-barcoded 5' priming and a J-beta primer mix drove a second PCR of about 6 to 12 cycles. A single record per CDR3 protein comes from TCRdb applying MiXCR to the 5' RACE reads. This sample has 800,000 or so distinct CDR3 sequences, with 20% to 30% found just once. The data were also submitted as part of a second study, on T cells of mothers and their children.

Input material: blood. The receptor set was obtained from a boy under 18 in good health.

The chain is built from TRBV4-3 and TRBJ1-4; the D is unclear. Trimming pared 0 bases from V and 2 bases from J, leaving 13 bases between. CDR3 length: 17 amino acids. Per germline, CDR1 LGHNA and CDR2 YSLEER. The CDR3 spells CASSQDSSGPTNEKLFF. In DNA form, the CDR3 reads TGCGCCAGCAGCCAAGATTCGTCGGGTCCGACTAATGAAAAACTGTTTTTT.

This clonotype was picked up a small number of times. This chain uses TRBV9 with TRBJ2-5, with D perhaps matching TRBD1 or TRBD2 (6 bases each). The J call may be mistaken, given a closer DNA end match to TRBJ2-1. Germline assignment: CDR1 SGDLS and CDR2 YYNGEE. The CDR3 contains 14 residues. CDR3 coding DNA: TGTGCCAGCAGCGTAGCCTGGGGGGCGGAGGAGCAGTTCTTC. Translation: CASSVAWGAEEQFF.

This clonotype was detected ten times or more. The chain couples TRBV7-2 to TRBJ2-7, with TRBD2 matching over 7 bases. Losses at the gene ends were 5 bases for V and 1 base for J; bases not matched to a gene: 5. Germline V gene sequence: CDR1 SGHTA, CDR2 FQGNSA. This CDR3 has 14 amino acids. CDR3 residues: CASSAPGLSYEQYF. DNA for the CDR3: TGTGCCAGCAGCGCCCCGGGACTATCCTACGAGCAGTACTTC. Based on the CDR3 plus reference TRBV7-2 and TRBJ2-7, the full variable domain is GAGVSQSPSNKVTEKGKDVELRCDPISGHTALYWYRQSLGQGLEFLIYFQGNSAPDKSGLPSDRFSAERTGGSVSTLTIQRTQQEDSAVYLCASSAPGLSYEQYFGPGTRLTVT.

The chain recombines TRBV27 with TRBJ2-7; TRBD2 aligns across 11 bases. The ends lost 5 bases at V and 2 bases at J; junction bases unmatched: 5. The CDR3 sequence is 15 residues long. Germline CDR1 MNHEY, CDR2 SMNVEV (reference sequence). CDR3 in DNA: TGTGCCAGCAGTCCGATAGCGGGAGGGCCCTACGAGCAGTACTTC. It codes for CASSPIAGGPYEQYF.

The chain uses TRBV15 and TRBJ2-5, with D tentatively TRBD2 (5 bases). V was clipped by 4 bases and J by 11 bases, with 20 bases between them. This CDR3 is 14 amino acids long. Germline CDR1 LNHNV, CDR2 YYDKDF (reference sequence). In nucleotides, the CDR3 is TGTGCCACCAGCACCCGGTTGGATTCTACGGGGCAGTACTTC. Translating gives CATSTRLDSTGQYF.

This clonotype was seen only a few times. The chain recombines TRBV27 with TRBJ2-5; D is possibly TRBD1 or TRBD2 (6 bases each). Deletions cut 6 bases from V and 5 bases from J, with 22 bases between. This CDR3 spans 16 amino acids. Germline V gives CDR1 MNHEY, CDR2 SMNVEV (reference sequence). The CDR3, as DNA: TGTGCCAGCAGCGGTTCGGGGGCCACCGTGTATGAGACCCAGTACTTC. Translating gives CASSGSGATVYETQYF.

The chain combines TRBV28 with TRBJ1-2; D unresolved. Germline loops: CDR1 MDHEN, CDR2 SYDVKM. V was trimmed by 3 bases and J by 6 bases, leaving 11 bases between them. CDR3 length: 13 residues. The CDR3 here is CASSLAGADGYTF. The CDR3 DNA follows: TGTGCCAGCAGTTTGGCAGGCGCGGATGGCTACACCTTC.